This T cell receptor beta chain was sequenced in a study of blood T cell repertoires in COVID-19. Across the study: Acute-phase and convalescent COVID-19 samples originated in the United States, Italy and Spain. Sources were T cells, B-cell-depleted T cells, or PBMCs; the material itself was cDNA or gDNA.

Per the original methods: Reference gene primers were amplified, and this amplification served to estimate nucleated cell counts. This table comes from immunoSEQ multiplex PCR, and its TCRdb copy is limited to in-frame clones, with some not included. The V and J calls and the clone size are those of that table, but D and trimming were determined from the DNA. The sample carries hundreds of thousands of clones, around 83% recorded once. Between the trimmed V and J ends, which lost 3 bases and 4 bases, there was a span of 15 bases. The CDR3 is made up of 15 amino acids. CDR1 MDHEN and CDR2 SYDVKM come from the germline V gene.

The receptor comes from a woman in her forties or fifties with acute or convalescent COVID-19. V usage is TRBV28 and J usage is TRBJ1-2; a possible D gene is TRBD1 (5 bases). The material sequenced was peripheral blood. The CDR3 nucleotides read TGTGCCAGCAGTTTGGGGCTTTCGAGCATCTATGGCTACACCTTC. The encoded protein is CASSLGLSSIYGYTF.